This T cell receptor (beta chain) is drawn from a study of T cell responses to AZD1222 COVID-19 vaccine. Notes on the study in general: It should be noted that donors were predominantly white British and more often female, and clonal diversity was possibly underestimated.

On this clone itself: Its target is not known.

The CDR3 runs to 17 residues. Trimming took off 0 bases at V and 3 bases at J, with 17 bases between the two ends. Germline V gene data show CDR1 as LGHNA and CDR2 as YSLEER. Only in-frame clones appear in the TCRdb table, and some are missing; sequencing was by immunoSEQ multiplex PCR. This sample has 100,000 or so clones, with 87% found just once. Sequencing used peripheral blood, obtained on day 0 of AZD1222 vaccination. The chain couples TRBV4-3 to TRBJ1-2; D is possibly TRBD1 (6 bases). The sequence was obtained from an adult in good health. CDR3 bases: TGCGCCAGCAGCCAAGAGTGGGAGACCGGGGGGCACTATGGCTACACCTTC. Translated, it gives CASSQEWETGGHYGYTF.